This T cell receptor (beta chain) was obtained from a study of T cells expressing NK-cell markers. On the study more broadly: Repertoires of TCR beta were obtained from T cells sorted as CD3+CD56+NKG2C+, CD3+CD56+NKG2C- and CD3+CD56-NKG2C+. Findings and limits, study-wide: A range of about 1.0-8% of CD8+ T cells consisted of dominant NKG2C+ clonotypes in roughly 6 donors.

The CDR3 spans 13 residues. Per the germline V gene, CDR1 is SQVTM and CDR2 is ANQGSEA. As to this clonotype: What it binds is not known.

Synthesis of TCR beta cDNA relied on 5'RACE template switching carrying UMIs. TCRdb reprocessed the 5' RACE reads; each CDR3 protein has one entry and no DNA is given. The sample includes approximately 420,000 distinct CDR3 sequences. The sequenced sample consisted of blood T cells: a sorted CD56 or NKG2C T cell subset, CD4+ or CD8+ T cells, or bulk PBMC T cells (not recorded which). The J gene is TRBJ1-1, the V gene TRBV29-1. The receptor was derived from a woman between 50 and 59 years old in good health. Here the CDR3 reads CSVAVGGNTEAFF.